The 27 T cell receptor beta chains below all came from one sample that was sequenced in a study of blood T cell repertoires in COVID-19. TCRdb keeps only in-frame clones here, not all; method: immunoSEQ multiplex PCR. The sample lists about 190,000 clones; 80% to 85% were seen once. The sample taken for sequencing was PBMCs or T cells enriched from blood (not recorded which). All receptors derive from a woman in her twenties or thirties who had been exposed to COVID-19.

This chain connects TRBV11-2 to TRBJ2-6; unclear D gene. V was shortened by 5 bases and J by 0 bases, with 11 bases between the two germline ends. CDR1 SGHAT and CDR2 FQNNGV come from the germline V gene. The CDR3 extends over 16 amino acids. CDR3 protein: CASSNSQLSGANVLTF. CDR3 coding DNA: TGTGCCAGCAGCAATAGCCAGCTCTCTGGGGCCAACGTCCTGACTTTC.

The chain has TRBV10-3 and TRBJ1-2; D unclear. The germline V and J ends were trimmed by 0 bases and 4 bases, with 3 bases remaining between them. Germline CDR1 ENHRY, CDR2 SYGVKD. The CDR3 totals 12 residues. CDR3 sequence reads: CAISESGYGYTF. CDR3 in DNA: TGTGCCATCAGTGAGTCCGGCTATGGCTACACCTTC.

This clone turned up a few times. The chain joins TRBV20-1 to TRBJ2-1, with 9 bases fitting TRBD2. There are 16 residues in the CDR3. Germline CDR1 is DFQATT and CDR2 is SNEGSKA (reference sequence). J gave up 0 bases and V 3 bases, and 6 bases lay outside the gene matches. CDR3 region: CSASSRLAVSYNEQFF. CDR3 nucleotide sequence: TGCAGTGCTAGTTCGCGACTAGCGGTCTCCTACAATGAGCAGTTCTTC.

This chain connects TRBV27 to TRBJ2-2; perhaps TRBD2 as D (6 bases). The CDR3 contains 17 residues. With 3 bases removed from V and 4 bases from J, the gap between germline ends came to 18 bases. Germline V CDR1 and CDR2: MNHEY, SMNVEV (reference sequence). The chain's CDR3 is CASSLGTPGVTTGELFF. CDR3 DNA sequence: TGTGCCAGCAGTTTGGGAACACCGGGGGTTACCACCGGGGAGCTGTTTTTT.

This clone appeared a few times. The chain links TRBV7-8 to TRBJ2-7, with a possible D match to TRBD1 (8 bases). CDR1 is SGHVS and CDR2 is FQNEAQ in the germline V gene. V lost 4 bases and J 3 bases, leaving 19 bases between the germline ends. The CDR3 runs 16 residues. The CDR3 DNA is TGTGCCAGCAGCTGGAGCGGGACAGGCCTAAGCTACGAGCAGTACTTC. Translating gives CASSWSGTGLSYEQYF.

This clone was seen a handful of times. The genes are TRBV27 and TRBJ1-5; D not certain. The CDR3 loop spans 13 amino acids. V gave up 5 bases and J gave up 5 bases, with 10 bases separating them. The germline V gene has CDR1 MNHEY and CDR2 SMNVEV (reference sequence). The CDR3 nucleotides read TGTGCCAGCAGTCAGAACACGCATCAGCCCCAGCATTTT. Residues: CASSQNTHQPQHF.

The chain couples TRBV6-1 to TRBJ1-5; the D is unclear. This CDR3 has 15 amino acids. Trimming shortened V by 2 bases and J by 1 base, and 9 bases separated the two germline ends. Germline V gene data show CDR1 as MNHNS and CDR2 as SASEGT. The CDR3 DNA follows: TGTGCCAGCAGTGAACAAGTTCAGAGCAATCAGCCCCAGCATTTT. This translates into CASSEQVQSNQPQHF.

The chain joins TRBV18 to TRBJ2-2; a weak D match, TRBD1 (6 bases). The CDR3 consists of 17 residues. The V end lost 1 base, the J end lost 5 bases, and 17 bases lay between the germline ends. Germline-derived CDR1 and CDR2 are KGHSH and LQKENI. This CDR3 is CASSPRGPFGQTGELFF. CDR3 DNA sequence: TGTGCCAGCTCACCACGGGGGCCGTTTGGACAAACCGGGGAGCTGTTTTTT.

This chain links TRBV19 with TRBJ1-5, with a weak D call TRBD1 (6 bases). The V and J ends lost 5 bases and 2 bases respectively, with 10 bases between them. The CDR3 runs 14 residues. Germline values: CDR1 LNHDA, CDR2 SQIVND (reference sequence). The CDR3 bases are TGTGCCAGTAGTCCACAGGGCGGCAATCAGCCCCAGCATTTT. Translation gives CASSPQGGNQPQHF. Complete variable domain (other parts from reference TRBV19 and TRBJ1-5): DGGITQSPKYLFRKEGQNVTLSCEQNLNHDAMYWYRQDPGQGLRLIYYSQIVNDFQKGDIAEGYSVSREKKESFPLTVTSAQKNPTAFYLCASSPQGGNQPQHFGDGTRLSIL.

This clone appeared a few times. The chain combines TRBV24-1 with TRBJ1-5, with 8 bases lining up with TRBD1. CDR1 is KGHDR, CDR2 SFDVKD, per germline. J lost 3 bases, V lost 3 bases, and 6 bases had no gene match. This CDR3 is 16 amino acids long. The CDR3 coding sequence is TGTGCCACCAGTGATAGTGGACAGGGCTTCAATCAGCCCCAGCATTTT. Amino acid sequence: CATSDSGQGFNQPQHF.

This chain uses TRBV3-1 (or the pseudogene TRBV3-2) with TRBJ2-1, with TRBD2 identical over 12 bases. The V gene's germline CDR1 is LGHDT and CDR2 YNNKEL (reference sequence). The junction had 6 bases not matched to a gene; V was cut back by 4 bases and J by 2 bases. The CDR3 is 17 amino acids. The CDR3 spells CASSPQGTSGPYNEQFF. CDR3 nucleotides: TGTGCCAGCAGCCCTCAAGGGACTAGCGGGCCCTACAATGAGCAGTTCTTC.

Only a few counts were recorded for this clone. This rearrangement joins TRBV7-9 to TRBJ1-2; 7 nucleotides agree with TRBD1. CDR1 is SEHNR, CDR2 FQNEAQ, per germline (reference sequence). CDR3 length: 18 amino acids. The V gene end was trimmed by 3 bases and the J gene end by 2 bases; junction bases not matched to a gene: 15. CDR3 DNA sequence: TGTGCCAGCAGCTTTAATGACAGGGACCCCACTACCAACTATGGCTACACCTTC. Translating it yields CASSFNDRDPTTNYGYTF.

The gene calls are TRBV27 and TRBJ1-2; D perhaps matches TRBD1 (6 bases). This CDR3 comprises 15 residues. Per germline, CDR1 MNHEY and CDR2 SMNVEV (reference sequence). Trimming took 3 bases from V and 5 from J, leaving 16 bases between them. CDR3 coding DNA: TGTGCCAGCAGTTTTTTGGCCAGGGGACCATATGGCTACACCTTC. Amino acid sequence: CASSFLARGPYGYTF.

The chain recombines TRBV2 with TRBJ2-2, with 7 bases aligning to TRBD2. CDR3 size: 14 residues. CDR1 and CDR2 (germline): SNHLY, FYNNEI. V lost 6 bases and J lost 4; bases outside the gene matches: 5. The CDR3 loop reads CASRVGEGTGELFF. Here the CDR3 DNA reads TGTGCCAGCAGGGTCGGGGAGGGCACCGGGGAGCTGTTTTTT. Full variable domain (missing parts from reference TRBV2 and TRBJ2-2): EPEVTQTPSHQVTQMGQEVILRCVPISNHLYFYWYRQILGQKVEFLVSFYNNEISEKSEIFDDQFSVERPDGSNFTLKIRSTKLEDSAMYFCASRVGEGTGELFFGEGSRLTVL.

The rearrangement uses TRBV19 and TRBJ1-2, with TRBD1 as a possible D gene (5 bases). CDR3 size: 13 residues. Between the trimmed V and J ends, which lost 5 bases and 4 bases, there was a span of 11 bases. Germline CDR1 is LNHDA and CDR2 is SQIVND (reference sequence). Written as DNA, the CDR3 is TGTGCCAGTAGTTTGACAGTTTCCTATGGCTACACCTTC. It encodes CASSLTVSYGYTF.

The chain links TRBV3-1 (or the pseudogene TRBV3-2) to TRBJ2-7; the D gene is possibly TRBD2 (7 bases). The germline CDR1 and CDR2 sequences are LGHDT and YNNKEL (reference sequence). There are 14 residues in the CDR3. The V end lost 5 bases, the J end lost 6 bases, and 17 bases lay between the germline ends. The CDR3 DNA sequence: TGTGCCAGCAGCGCGAGAGGGGGACTACGCGAGCAGTACTTC. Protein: CASSARGGLREQYF.

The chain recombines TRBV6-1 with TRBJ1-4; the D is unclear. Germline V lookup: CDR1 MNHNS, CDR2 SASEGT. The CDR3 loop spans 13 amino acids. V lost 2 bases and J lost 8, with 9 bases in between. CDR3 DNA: TGTGCCAGCAGTGAATCTCCGGGAGAAAAACTGTTTTTT. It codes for CASSESPGEKLFF.

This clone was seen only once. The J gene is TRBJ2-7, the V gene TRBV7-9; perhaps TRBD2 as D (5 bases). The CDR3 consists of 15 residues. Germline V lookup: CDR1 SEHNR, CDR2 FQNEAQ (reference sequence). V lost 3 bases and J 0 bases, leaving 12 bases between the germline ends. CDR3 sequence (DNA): TGTGCCAGCAGCTTCCTGCCGGGGAGCTCCTACGAGCAGTACTTC. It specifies CASSFLPGSSYEQYF.

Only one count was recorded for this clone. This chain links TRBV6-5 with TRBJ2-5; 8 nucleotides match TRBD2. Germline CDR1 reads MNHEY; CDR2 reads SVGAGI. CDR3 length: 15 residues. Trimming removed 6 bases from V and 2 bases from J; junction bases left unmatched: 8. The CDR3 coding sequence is TGTGCCAGCAGAGCTCAGCGGGGGATGCAAGAGACCCAGTACTTC. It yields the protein CASRAQRGMQETQYF.

CDR3 nucleotide sequence: TGTGCCAGCTCACCAGCGGCGGCGGGGGGGCGTGAGACCCAGTACTTC. This sequence encodes CASSPAAAGGRETQYF. This sequence joins TRBV18 and TRBJ2-5, with 9 bases matching TRBD2. Looked up from germline, CDR1 is KGHSH and CDR2 is LQKENI. The CDR3 runs 16 residues. The V segment lost 2 bases and the J segment 5 bases; nucleotides outside the gene matches: 9.

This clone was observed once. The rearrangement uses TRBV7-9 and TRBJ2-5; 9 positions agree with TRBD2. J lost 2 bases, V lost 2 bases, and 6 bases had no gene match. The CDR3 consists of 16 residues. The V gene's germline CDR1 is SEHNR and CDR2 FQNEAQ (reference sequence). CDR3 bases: TGTGCCAGCAGCTTAACGCGGGAGGGTAGGCAAGAGACCCAGTACTTC. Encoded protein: CASSLTREGRQETQYF.

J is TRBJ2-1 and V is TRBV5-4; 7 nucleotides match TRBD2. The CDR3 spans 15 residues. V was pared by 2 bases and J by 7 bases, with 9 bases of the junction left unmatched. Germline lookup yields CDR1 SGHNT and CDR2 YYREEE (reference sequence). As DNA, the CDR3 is TGTGCCAGCAGCTTTCCCGGGACTAAAATTAATGAGCAGTTCTTC. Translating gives CASSFPGTKINEQFF.

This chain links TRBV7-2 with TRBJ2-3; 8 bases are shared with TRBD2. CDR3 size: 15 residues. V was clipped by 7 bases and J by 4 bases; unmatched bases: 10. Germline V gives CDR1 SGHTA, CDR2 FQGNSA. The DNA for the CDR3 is TGTGCCAGCAACCCATGGCGGGGGGCCGCAGATACGCAGTATTTT. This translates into CASNPWRGAADTQYF.

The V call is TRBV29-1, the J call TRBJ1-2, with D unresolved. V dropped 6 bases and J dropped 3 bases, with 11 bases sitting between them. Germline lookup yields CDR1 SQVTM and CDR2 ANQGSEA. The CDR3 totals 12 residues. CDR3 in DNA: TGCAGCGTGACCCCTCAGGACTATGGCTACACCTTC. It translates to CSVTPQDYGYTF.

The CDR3 nucleotides are TGTGCCATCAGGATCCCGGGGGGAACAGAGCAGTTCTTC. Its translation: CAIRIPGGTEQFF. The chain carries TRBV10-3 and TRBJ2-1; 7 bases match TRBD2. CDR1 and CDR2 from the germline V gene are ENHRY and SYGVKD. The CDR3 has 13 amino acids. V gave up 6 bases and J gave up 10 bases; unmatched junction bases: 9.

Here the CDR3 DNA reads TGTGCCAGCAGTGATATAAGAGAGGTGGGGGGGTACAATGAGCAGTTCTTC. Translation gives CASSDIREVGGYNEQFF. The chain recombines TRBV2 with TRBJ2-1; 7 bases align to TRBD2. Germline V gene data show CDR1 as SNHLY and CDR2 as FYNNEI. The CDR3 consists of 17 residues. With V trimmed by 3 bases and J by 4 bases, 12 bases remained unmatched.

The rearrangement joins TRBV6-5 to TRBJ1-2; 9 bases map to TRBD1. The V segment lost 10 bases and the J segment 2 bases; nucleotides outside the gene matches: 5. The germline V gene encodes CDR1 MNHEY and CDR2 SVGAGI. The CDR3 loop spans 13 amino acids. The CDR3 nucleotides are TGTGCCACGAACAGGGGGCAAAACTATGGCTACACCTTC. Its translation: CATNRGQNYGYTF.